The 18 T cell receptor beta chains below all came from one sample that was sequenced in a study of control samples from healthy donors and cancer patients. Measured with immunoSEQ multiplex PCR; TCRdb has only the in-frame clones, and not every one. The sample holds under 150,000 clones; around nine tenths are singletons and the top ten take 4% to 5.5%. The material sequenced was blood. The source is a young man in good health.

The V call is TRBV19, the J call TRBJ1-2; D gene unclear. The V gene's germline CDR1 is LNHDA and CDR2 SQIVND (reference sequence). This CDR3 is 13 amino acids long. Trimming pared 6 bases from V and 1 base from J, leaving 9 bases between. CDR3 nucleotides: TGTGCCAGTAGCCCCGACATTAACTATGGCTACACCTTC. Its protein is CASSPDINYGYTF.

The CDR3 loop is CSVGPTKETQYF. DNA for the CDR3: TGCAGCGTTGGGCCTACAAAAGAGACCCAGTACTTC. The chain uses TRBV29-1 and TRBJ2-5; D remains ambiguous. The germline V gene has CDR1 SQVTM and CDR2 ANQGSEA. This CDR3 has 12 residues. V lost 4 bases and J lost 3, with 9 bases in between.

This CDR3 reads CASSYPLAGTYEQYF. The CDR3 nucleotides are TGTGCCAGCAGTTACCCACTAGCGGGAACTTACGAGCAGTACTTC. The rearrangement links TRBV6-2 or TRBV6-3 to TRBJ2-7, with 10 nucleotides matching TRBD2. J was trimmed by 4 bases and V by 2 bases; bases with no gene match: 5. Germline loops: CDR1 MNHEY, CDR2 SVGEGT. The CDR3 has 15 amino acids.

The chain uses TRBV11-2 and TRBJ1-5; D is undetermined. V lost 1 base to trimming and J lost 0 bases, with 4 bases between them. The germline CDR1 and CDR2 sequences are SGHAT and FQNNGV. This CDR3 has 14 amino acids. DNA for the CDR3: TGTGCCAGCAGCTTAGTTGGTAGCAATCAGCCCCAGCATTTT. Its translation is CASSLVGSNQPQHF. Full variable domain (rest looked up from reference TRBV11-2 and TRBJ1-5): EAGVAQSPRYKIIEKRQSVAFWCNPISGHATLYWYQQILGQGPKLLIQFQNNGVVDDSQLPKDRFSAERLKGVDSTLKIQPAKLEDSAVYLCASSLVGSNQPQHFGDGTRLSIL.

This chain connects TRBV4-3 to TRBJ1-4; D gene ambiguous. Trimming removed 1 base at V and 8 bases at J, with 17 bases between. CDR3 length: 16 amino acids. Germline V gene sequence: CDR1 LGHNA, CDR2 YSLEER. The CDR3, as DNA: TGCGCCAGCAGCCAAGGGTTCGGACGGTCTGGAGAAAAACTGTTTTTT. The encoded protein is CASSQGFGRSGEKLFF.

The V gene is TRBV7-9, the J gene TRBJ2-5; 9 bases are a match to TRBD1. Trimming took 4 bases from V and 2 from J; bases not matched to a gene: 5. Germline V gives CDR1 SEHNR, CDR2 FQNEAQ (reference sequence). The CDR3 is made up of 15 amino acids. For the CDR3, the DNA is TGTGCCAGCAGCTGGGGGACAGGGCCTCAAGAGACCCAGTACTTC. Encoded protein: CASSWGTGPQETQYF.

The genes are TRBV5-1 and TRBJ2-7; D is perhaps TRBD1 or TRBD2 (5 bases each). V was trimmed by 2 bases and J by 3 bases, leaving 15 bases between them. This CDR3 spans 15 amino acids. Germline V gene data show CDR1 as SGHRS and CDR2 as YFSETQ. The CDR3 reads CASSFGPGRVYEQYF. The CDR3 nucleotides are TGCGCCAGCAGCTTTGGACCGGGACGGGTCTACGAGCAGTACTTC. The whole variable domain, filled in from reference TRBV5-1 and TRBJ2-7, reads KAGVTQTPRYLIKTRGQQVTLSCSPISGHRSVSWYQQTPGQGLQFLFEYFSETQRNKGNFPGRFSGRQFSNSRSEMNVSTLELGDSALYLCASSFGPGRVYEQYFGPGTRLTVT.

This clone was detected a few times. The chain combines TRBV4-3 with TRBJ1-6, with 8 bases matching TRBD1. CDR1 LGHNA and CDR2 YSLEER come from the germline V gene. The CDR3 length is 18 residues. Trimming removed 1 base from V and 10 bases from J; junction bases left unmatched: 15. The CDR3 is CASSQGARGRSSVSPLHF. The CDR3 bases are TGCGCCAGCAGCCAAGGCGCCAGGGGGCGGTCATCCGTGTCACCCCTCCACTTT.

This chain connects TRBV5-6 to TRBJ1-4; D is perhaps TRBD1 (5 bases). Germline CDR1 is SGHDT and CDR2 is YYEEEE. V lost 4 bases, J lost 8 bases, and 21 bases lay in between. The CDR3 runs to 16 residues. DNA of the CDR3: TGTGCCAGCAGCCAGGGACTAGTTCCATTGCGGGAAAAACTGTTTTTT. Protein sequence: CASSQGLVPLREKLFF.

The chain carries TRBV5-4 and TRBJ2-7; 8 bases are shared with TRBD1. V dropped 3 bases and J dropped 3; count of bases not matched to a gene: 5. The CDR3 is made up of 14 amino acids. The germline gives CDR1 SGHNT, CDR2 YYREEE (reference sequence). The CDR3 here is CASSSGQGGYEQYF. The CDR3 DNA follows: TGTGCCAGCAGCTCTGGACAGGGCGGCTACGAGCAGTACTTC.

J is TRBJ1-1 and V is TRBV12-3 or TRBV12-4; D unclear. V dropped 6 bases and J dropped 7 bases, with 9 bases sitting between them. The CDR3 covers 11 residues. For the CDR3, the DNA is TGTGCCAGCAGCCTGGCGGATGAAGCTTTCTTT. Encoded protein: CASSLADEAFF.

The table lists this clone with a few counts. The chain combines TRBV6-1 with TRBJ1-5; D not certain. The germline V and J ends were trimmed by 3 bases and 2 bases, with 5 bases remaining between them. The CDR3 contains 13 residues. CDR1 is MNHNS, CDR2 SASEGT, per germline. The CDR3 loop reads CASSDMGNQPQHF. In DNA, the CDR3 is TGTGCCAGCAGTGACATGGGCAATCAGCCCCAGCATTTT.

The genes are TRBV4-2 and TRBJ2-5, with D perhaps matching TRBD2 (7 bases). The germline V and J ends were trimmed by 4 bases and 4 bases, with 16 bases remaining between them. The CDR3 loop spans 15 amino acids. Germline CDR1 LGHNA, CDR2 YNFKEQ. CDR3 residues: CASSPGGASIETQYF. The CDR3 coding sequence is TGTGCCAGCAGCCCTGGGGGGGCTAGCATAGAGACCCAGTACTTC.

This rearrangement joins TRBV5-1 to TRBJ2-1, with TRBD1 matching over 8 bases. The CDR3 is 15 residues long. Germline trimming cut 0 bases from V and 9 bases from J; bases unmatched to any gene: 8. Germline V gene data show CDR1 as SGHRS and CDR2 as YFSETQ. Here the CDR3 reads CASSLAGQGIGEQFF. The CDR3 coding sequence is TGCGCCAGCAGCTTGGCTGGACAGGGAATTGGTGAGCAGTTCTTC.

The CDR3 reads CASSIGQFLNTGELFF. The CDR3 DNA follows: TGTGCCAGCAGCATAGGACAGTTCTTGAACACCGGGGAGCTGTTTTTT. The chain combines TRBV6-2 or TRBV6-3 with TRBJ2-2; tentatively, D is TRBD1 (6 bases). Germline loops: CDR1 MNHEY, CDR2 SVGEGT. The V end lost 6 bases, the J end lost 1 base, and 15 bases lay between the germline ends. CDR3 length: 16 amino acids.

The genes are TRBV6-6 and TRBJ2-7; no clear D gene. The CDR3 covers 14 residues. Germline V gene lookup returns CDR1 MNHNY and CDR2 SVGAGI (reference sequence). V was pared by 7 bases and J by 1 base, with 14 bases between. The CDR3 loop is CASKKGSASYEQYF. In DNA, the CDR3 is TGTGCCAGCAAGAAAGGGTCAGCATCCTACGAGCAGTACTTC.

V is TRBV5-5 and J is TRBJ1-2; D uncertain. Germline V gives CDR1 SGHKS, CDR2 YYEKEE (reference sequence). V shed 0 bases and J shed 8 bases, with 17 bases lying between them. The CDR3 has 15 amino acids. The CDR3 sequence: CASSLASQALRGYTF. CDR3 DNA: TGTGCCAGCAGCTTGGCCTCACAAGCCCTCCGAGGCTACACCTTC.

The gene calls are TRBV24-1 and TRBJ2-1; unclear D gene. Germline V gene lookup returns CDR1 KGHDR and CDR2 SFDVKD. The ends were cut back, 6 bases at V and 6 bases at J, with 11 bases in the middle. CDR3 length: 13 residues. The CDR3 loop reads CATSLPSGNEQFF. CDR3 bases: TGTGCCACCAGTCTTCCGTCCGGCAATGAGCAGTTCTTC.